These 4 T cell receptor beta chains came from one sample sequenced in a study of regulatory T cells in long-lasting Graves disease. The time point was: persistent/refractory GD, antithyroid drugs over 5 years with positive TRAb. RNA isolated from PBMCs was used to make the TCR library. Library construction for TCR beta used iRepertoire HTBI primers and Arm-PCR of CDR3 regions. MiXCR was run by TCRdb on the multiplex PCR reads, yielding one entry per CDR3 protein. The sample holds a few hundred thousand distinct CDR3 sequences, around 20% seen once. Sequenced material: peripheral blood mononuclear cells (PBMCs), taken when the disease was refractory, from a patient treated with antithyroid drugs. The origin of the receptors is a female donor with Graves disease.

This clonotype was seen only a few times. This chain connects TRBV6-2 or TRBV6-3 to TRBJ1-1; maybe TRBD1 (6 bases). Germline loops: CDR1 MNHEY, CDR2 SVGEGT. This CDR3 is built from 18 residues. Trimming removed 0 bases from V and 3 bases from J, with 20 bases in between. CDR3 amino acids: CASSYSGARAQTDTEAFF. The CDR3, as DNA: TGTGCCAGCAGTTACTCGGGGGCGAGGGCCCAAACTGACACTGAAGCTTTCTTT.

The rearrangement links TRBV7-2 to TRBJ2-5; weak D call: TRBD2 (5 bases). V was clipped by 4 bases and J by 4 bases, with 13 bases between them. The CDR3 runs 14 residues. From germline, CDR1 is SGHTA and CDR2 FQGNSA. The CDR3: CASSSAGVAETQYF. CDR3 coding DNA: TGTGCCAGCAGCTCCGCCGGGGTAGCAGAGACCCAGTACTTC. The full variable domain, rest sourced from reference TRBV7-2 and TRBJ2-5, is GAGVSQSPSNKVTEKGKDVELRCDPISGHTALYWYRQSLGQGLEFLIYFQGNSAPDKSGLPSDRFSAERTGGSVSTLTIQRTQQEDSAVYLCASSSAGVAETQYFGPGTRLLVL.

The chain uses TRBV20-1 and TRBJ2-5, with 7 bases lining up with TRBD2. V gave up 0 bases and J gave up 11 bases; unmatched junction bases: 12. Looked up from germline, CDR1 is DFQATT and CDR2 is SNEGSKA (reference sequence). The CDR3 extends over 14 amino acids. The CDR3 nucleotides are TGCAGTGCTAGAGATCAAGCGGGACGCTACGGGCAGTACTTC. This sequence encodes CSARDQAGRYGQYF.

The chain uses TRBV5-5 and TRBJ1-2; D is undetermined. The CDR3 is 14 amino acids. Germline CDR1 and CDR2: SGHKS and YYEKEE (reference sequence). V shed 6 bases and J shed 4 bases, with 16 bases lying between them. The CDR3 nucleotides are TGTGCCAGCAACCCCGCGGCAGCGGGCTATGGCTACACCTTC. As protein: CASNPAAAGYGYTF.